This T cell receptor beta chain came from a study of blood T cells in healthy people across ages. Study-level findings and limits: Donors of long life had a larger count of naive CD4+ cells and greater diversity than aged donors. Per-million-T-cell TCR beta diversity fell roughly linearly with age. Strong correlation linked observed beta diversity and percent naive T cells.

The total RNA that was extracted per sample amounted to at least 5.5 micrograms. Remarks on this clonotype: Its antigen is as yet unknown.

Then a second PCR, running roughly 7 to 11 cycles, was carried out with a sample-barcoded 5' primer and a J-beta primer mix. TCRdb re-analysed the 5' RACE reads in MiXCR, keeping a single row per CDR3 protein. The sample consists of about 1.8 million distinct CDR3 sequences, roughly 52% of them appearing once. This CDR3 spans 17 amino acids. After removal of 3 bases from V and 4 bases from J, the junction contained 11 bases not matched to a gene. Germline CDR1 and CDR2: KGHDR and SFDVKD. V is TRBV24-1 and J is TRBJ2-5; 9 positions agree with TRBD2. The sample taken for sequencing was blood. The receptor comes from a woman in her thirties or forties in good health. CDR3 nucleotide sequence: TGTGCCACCAGTGATCCGCCGGGTAGCGGGGGCGGAGAGACCCAGTACTTC. Translation gives CATSDPPGSGGGETQYF.